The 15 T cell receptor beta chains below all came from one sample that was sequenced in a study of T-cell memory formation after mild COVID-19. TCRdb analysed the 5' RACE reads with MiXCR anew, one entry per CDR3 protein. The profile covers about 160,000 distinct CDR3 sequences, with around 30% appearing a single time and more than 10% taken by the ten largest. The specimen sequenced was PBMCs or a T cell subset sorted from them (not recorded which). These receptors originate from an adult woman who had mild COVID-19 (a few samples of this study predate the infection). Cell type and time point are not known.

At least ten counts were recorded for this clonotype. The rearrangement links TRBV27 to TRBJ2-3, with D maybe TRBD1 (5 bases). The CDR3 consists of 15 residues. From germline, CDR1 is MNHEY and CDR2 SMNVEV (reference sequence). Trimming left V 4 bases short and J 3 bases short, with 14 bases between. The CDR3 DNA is TGTGCCAGCAGTTCCAGGGTTGTAGGGACAGATACGCAGTATTTT. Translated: CASSSRVVGTDTQYF.

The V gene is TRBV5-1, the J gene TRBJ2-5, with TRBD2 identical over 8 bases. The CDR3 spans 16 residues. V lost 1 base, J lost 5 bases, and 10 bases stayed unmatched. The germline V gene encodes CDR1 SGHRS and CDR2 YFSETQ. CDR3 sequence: CASSLYGSGIGETQYF. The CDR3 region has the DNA TGCGCCAGCAGCTTGTACGGTAGCGGGATTGGGGAGACCCAGTACTTC.

CDR3 residues: CASRVEAATDTQYF. CDR3 sequence (DNA): TGCGCCAGCAGGGTAGAAGCGGCCACAGATACGCAGTATTTT. V and J are TRBV5-1 and TRBJ2-3; tentatively, D is TRBD2 (5 bases). Per germline, CDR1 SGHRS and CDR2 YFSETQ. The CDR3 totals 14 residues. V was shortened by 5 bases and J by 2 bases, with 12 bases between the two germline ends.

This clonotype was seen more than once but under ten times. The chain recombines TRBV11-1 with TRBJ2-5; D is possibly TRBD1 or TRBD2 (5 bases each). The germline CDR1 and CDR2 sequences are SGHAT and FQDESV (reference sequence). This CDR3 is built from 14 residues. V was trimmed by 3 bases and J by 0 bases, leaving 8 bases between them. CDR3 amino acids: CASSLRGNQETQYF. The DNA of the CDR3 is TGTGCCAGCAGCTTGAGGGGCAACCAAGAGACCCAGTACTTC.

This CDR3 is CATRGGRTSGNTIYF. The CDR3 nucleotides read TGTGCCACCAGGGGCGGCCGGACCTCTGGAAACACCATATATTTT. This chain joins TRBV24-1 and TRBJ1-3; D is undetermined. Per germline, CDR1 KGHDR and CDR2 SFDVKD. V was cut by 7 bases and J by 0 bases, with 12 bases left in between. The CDR3 contains 15 residues.

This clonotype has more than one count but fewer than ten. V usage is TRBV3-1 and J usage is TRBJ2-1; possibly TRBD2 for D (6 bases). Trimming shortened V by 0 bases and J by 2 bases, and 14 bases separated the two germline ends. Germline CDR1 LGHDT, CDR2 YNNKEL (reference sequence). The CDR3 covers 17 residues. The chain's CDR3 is CASSQEVTRGPYNEQFF. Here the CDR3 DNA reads TGTGCCAGCAGCCAAGAGGTGACTAGAGGACCCTACAATGAGCAGTTCTTC.

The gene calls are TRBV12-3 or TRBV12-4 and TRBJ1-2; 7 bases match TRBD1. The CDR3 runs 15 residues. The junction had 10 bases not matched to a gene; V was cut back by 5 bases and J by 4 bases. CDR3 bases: TGTGCCAGCAGTCCAATAAGCGGGACAGCCTATGGCTACACCTTC. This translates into CASSPISGTAYGYTF.

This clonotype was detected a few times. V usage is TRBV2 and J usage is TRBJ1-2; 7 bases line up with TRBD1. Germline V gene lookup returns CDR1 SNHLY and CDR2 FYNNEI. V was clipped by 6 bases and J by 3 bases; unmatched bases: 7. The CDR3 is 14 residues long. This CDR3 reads CASRRQGGDYGYTF. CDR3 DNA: TGTGCCAGCAGGAGACAGGGAGGCGACTATGGCTACACCTTC.

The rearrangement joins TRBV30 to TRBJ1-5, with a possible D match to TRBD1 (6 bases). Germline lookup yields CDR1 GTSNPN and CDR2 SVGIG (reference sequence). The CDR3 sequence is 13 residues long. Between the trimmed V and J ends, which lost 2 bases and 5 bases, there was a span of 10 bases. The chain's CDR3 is CAWSKGVDQPQHF. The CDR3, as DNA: TGTGCCTGGAGTAAGGGGGTCGATCAGCCCCAGCATTTT.

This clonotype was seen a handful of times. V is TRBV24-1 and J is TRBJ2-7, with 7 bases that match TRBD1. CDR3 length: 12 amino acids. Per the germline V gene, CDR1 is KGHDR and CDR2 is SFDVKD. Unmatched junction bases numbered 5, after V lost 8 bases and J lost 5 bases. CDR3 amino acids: CATTDRNNEQYF. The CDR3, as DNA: TGTGCCACCACGGACAGGAATAACGAGCAGTACTTC.

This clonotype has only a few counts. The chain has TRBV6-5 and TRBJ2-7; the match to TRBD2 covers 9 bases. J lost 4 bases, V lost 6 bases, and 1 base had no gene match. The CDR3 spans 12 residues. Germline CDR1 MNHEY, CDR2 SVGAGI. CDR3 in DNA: TGTGCCAGCAGAGCGGGAGGATACGAGCAGTACTTC. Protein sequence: CASRAGGYEQYF.

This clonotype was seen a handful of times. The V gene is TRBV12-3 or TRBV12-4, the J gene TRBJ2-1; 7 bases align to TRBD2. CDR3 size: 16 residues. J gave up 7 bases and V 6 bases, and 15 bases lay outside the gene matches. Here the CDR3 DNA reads TGTGCCAGCAGCCTCATCGGACTAGTGATTCGGAATGAGCAGTTCTTC. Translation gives CASSLIGLVIRNEQFF.

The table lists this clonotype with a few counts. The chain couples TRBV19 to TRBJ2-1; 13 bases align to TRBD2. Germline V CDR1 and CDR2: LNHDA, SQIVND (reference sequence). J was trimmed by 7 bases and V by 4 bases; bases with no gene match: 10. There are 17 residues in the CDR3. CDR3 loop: CASSTSGLAGVWNEQFF. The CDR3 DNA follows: TGTGCCAGTAGTACCTCTGGACTAGCGGGAGTCTGGAATGAGCAGTTCTTC.

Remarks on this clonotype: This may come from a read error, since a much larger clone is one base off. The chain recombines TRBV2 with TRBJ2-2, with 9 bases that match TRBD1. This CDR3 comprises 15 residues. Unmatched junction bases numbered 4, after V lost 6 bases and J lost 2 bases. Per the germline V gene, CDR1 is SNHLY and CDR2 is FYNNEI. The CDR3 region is CASSKDRGNTGELFF. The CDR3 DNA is TGTGCCAGCAGCAAGGACAGGGGAAACACCGGGGAGCTGTTTTTT.

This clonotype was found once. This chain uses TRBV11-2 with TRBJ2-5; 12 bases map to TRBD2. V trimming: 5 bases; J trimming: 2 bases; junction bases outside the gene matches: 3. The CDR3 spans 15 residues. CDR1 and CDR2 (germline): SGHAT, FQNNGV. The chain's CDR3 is CASSAGTSGQETQYF. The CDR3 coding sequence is TGTGCCAGCAGCGCCGGGACTAGCGGGCAAGAGACCCAGTACTTC.